A selection of T cell receptor beta chains follows, all from one sample in a study of control samples from healthy donors and cancer patients. Only in-frame clones appear in the TCRdb table, and some are missing; sequencing was by immunoSEQ multiplex PCR. The table records about 140,000 clones, 75% to 95% of them present only once. Sequenced: blood. These receptors originate from a man younger than 30 in good health. Each CDR3 is given without its conserved first and last residue.

cdr3_aa: ATSKGQGATNEKLF
j_call: TRBJ1-4
v_call: TRBV24-1

cdr3_aa: ASSTGTGENIQY
j_call: TRBJ2-4
v_call: TRBV13

cdr3_aa: ASSPSRGGTDTQY
j_call: TRBJ2-3
v_call: TRBV7-9

cdr3_aa: ASFSTDTQY
j_call: TRBJ2-3
v_call: TRBV4-1

cdr3_aa: ASSKAAGFSGTGVRTEAF
j_call: TRBJ1-1
v_call: TRBV21-1

cdr3_aa: ATSREWSSPLH
j_call: TRBJ1-6
v_call: TRBV15

cdr3_aa: ASSETTGETTEAF
j_call: TRBJ1-1
v_call: TRBV25-1

cdr3_aa: ASSQRGGSPYEQY
j_call: TRBJ2-7
v_call: TRBV19

cdr3_aa: ASSYSQGDTQY
j_call: TRBJ2-3
v_call: TRBV6-6

cdr3_aa: ASSVFRGRSQPQH
j_call: TRBJ1-5
v_call: TRBV6-4

cdr3_aa: ARSLYRGRLYEQY
j_call: TRBJ2-7
v_call: TRBV5-3

cdr3_aa: ASSQGQLRQY
j_call: TRBJ2-7
v_call: TRBV3-1/TRBV3-2

cdr3_aa: ASSPQGGAGGTYEQY
j_call: TRBJ2-7
v_call: TRBV4-1

cdr3_aa: ASSFSGLSARGDEQF
j_call: TRBJ2-1
v_call: TRBV19

cdr3_aa: ASSLLAGGWETQY
j_call: TRBJ2-5
v_call: TRBV6-6

cdr3_aa: ASSPGLAGTDEQF
j_call: TRBJ2-1
v_call: TRBV7-3

cdr3_aa: ASSRTAAMNTEAF
j_call: TRBJ1-1
v_call: TRBV3-1/TRBV3-2

cdr3_aa: ASSLEPYNQPQH
j_call: TRBJ1-5
v_call: TRBV7-7

cdr3_aa: ASSLPGTGNTEAF
j_call: TRBJ1-1
v_call: TRBV5-1

cdr3_aa: ASSSRTGGDTGELF
j_call: TRBJ2-2
v_call: TRBV5-4

cdr3_aa: ASSLSGVSAF
j_call: TRBJ1-1
v_call: TRBV12-3/TRBV12-4

cdr3_aa: ASSLGRGQPEGYGYT
j_call: TRBJ1-2
v_call: TRBV27

cdr3_aa: ASSLEGILRQY
j_call: TRBJ2-7
v_call: TRBV5-4

cdr3_aa: ASSANVGGFKNNEQF
j_call: TRBJ2-1
v_call: TRBV9

cdr3_aa: ASSQGTGGAEQY
j_call: TRBJ2-7
v_call: TRBV11-2

cdr3_aa: ASSAEPLNTEAF
j_call: TRBJ1-1
v_call: TRBV5-1

cdr3_aa: AISPNRGTNEKLF
j_call: TRBJ1-4
v_call: TRBV10-3

cdr3_aa: ASSYGDRVGSEAF
j_call: TRBJ1-1
v_call: TRBV13

cdr3_aa: ASSYSDWGQGIPYEQY
j_call: TRBJ2-7
v_call: TRBV11-2

cdr3_aa: ASSSPRGLIEKLF
j_call: TRBJ1-4
v_call: TRBV18

cdr3_aa: ASSQSFRGVSYEQY
j_call: TRBJ2-7
v_call: TRBV23-1

cdr3_aa: ASSPSVGGEWTEAF
j_call: TRBJ1-1
v_call: TRBV18

cdr3_aa: ASSQMTGFYGYT
j_call: TRBJ1-2
v_call: TRBV13

cdr3_aa: ASSQTSGGPGEQF
j_call: TRBJ2-1
v_call: TRBV7-9

cdr3_aa: ASSLRRTLNEKLF
j_call: TRBJ1-4
v_call: TRBV7-8

cdr3_aa: ASRLLPNQPQH
j_call: TRBJ1-5
v_call: TRBV12-2